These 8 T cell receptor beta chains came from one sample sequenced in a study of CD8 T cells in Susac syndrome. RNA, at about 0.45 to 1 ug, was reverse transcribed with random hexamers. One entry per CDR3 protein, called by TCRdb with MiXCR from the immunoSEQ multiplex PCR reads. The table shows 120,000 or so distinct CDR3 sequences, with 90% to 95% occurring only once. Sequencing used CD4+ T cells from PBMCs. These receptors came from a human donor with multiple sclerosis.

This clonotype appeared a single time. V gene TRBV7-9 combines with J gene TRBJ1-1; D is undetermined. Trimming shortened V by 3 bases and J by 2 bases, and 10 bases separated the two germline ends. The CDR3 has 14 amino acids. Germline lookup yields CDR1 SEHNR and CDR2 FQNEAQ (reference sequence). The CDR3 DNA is TGTGCCAGCAGCTTCGGGGTCGGAAACACTGAAGCTTTCTTT. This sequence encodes CASSFGVGNTEAFF.

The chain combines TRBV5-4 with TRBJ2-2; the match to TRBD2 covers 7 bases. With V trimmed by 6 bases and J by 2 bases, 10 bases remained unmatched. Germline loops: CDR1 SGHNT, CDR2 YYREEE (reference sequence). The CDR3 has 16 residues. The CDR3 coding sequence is TGTGCCAGCACCAAAGAACTAGCGCTTAACACCGGGGAGCTGTTTTTT. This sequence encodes CASTKELALNTGELFF.

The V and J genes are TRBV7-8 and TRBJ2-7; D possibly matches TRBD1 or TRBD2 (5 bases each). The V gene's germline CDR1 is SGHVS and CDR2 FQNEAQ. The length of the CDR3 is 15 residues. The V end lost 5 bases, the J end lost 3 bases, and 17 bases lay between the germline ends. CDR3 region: CASSPGWGMGYEQYF. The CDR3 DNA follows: TGTGCCAGCAGCCCGGGGTGGGGGATGGGCTACGAGCAGTACTTC.

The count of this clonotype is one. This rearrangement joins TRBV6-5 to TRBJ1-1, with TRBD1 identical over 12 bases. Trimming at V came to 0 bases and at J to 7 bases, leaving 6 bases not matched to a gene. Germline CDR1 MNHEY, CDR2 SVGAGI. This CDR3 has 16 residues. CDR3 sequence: CASSYSRDRGLNEAFF. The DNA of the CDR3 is TGTGCCAGCAGTTACTCTCGGGACAGGGGGCTGAATGAAGCTTTCTTT.

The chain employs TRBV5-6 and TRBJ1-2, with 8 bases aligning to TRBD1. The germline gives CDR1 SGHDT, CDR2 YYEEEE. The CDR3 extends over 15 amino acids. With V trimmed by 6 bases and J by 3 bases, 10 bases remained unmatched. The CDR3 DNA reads TGTGCCAGCACCCGGACAGGGAGGTCGGACTATGGCTACACCTTC. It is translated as CASTRTGRSDYGYTF.

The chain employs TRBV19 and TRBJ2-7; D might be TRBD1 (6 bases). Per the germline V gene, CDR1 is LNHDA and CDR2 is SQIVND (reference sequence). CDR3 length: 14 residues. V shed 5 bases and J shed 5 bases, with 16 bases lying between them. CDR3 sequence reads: CASSLGHGADEQYF. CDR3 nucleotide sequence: TGTGCCAGTAGTCTGGGACATGGGGCGGACGAGCAGTACTTC.

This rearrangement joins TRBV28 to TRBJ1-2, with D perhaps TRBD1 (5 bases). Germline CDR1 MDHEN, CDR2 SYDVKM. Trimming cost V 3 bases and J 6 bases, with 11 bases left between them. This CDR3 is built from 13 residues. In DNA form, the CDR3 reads TGTGCCAGCAGTTTTTGGGTAGGGGATGGCTACACCTTC. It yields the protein CASSFWVGDGYTF.

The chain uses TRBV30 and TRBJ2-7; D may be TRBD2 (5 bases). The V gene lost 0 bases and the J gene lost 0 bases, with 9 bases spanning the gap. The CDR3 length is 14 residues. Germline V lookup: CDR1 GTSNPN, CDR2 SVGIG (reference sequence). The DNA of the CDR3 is TGTGCCTGGAGTGTGGTTCGGGGCTCCTACGAGCAGTACTTC. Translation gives CAWSVVRGSYEQYF.